The 23 T cell receptor beta chains below were found in one sample sequenced in a study of cytomegalovirus exposure and HLA in healthy donors. PCR amplification relied on 60 Vbeta primers (plus 13 Jbeta primers). Some clones are missing from TCRdb's copy, which holds only in-frame ones; the method was immunoSEQ multiplex PCR. Of about 160,000 clones listed, about four fifths are singletons. Specimen: PBMCs. The receptor source for this set is a girl aged 10 to 17 in good health and CMV-seropositive.

This chain uses TRBV7-2 with TRBJ2-5; possibly TRBD2 for D (5 bases). Germline CDR1 and CDR2: SGHTA and FQGNSA. This CDR3 contains 14 residues. V was trimmed by 5 bases and J by 4 bases, leaving 14 bases between them. In nucleotides, the CDR3 is TGTGCCAGCAGCCAGATCAGCGGCACAGAGACCCAGTACTTC. Translating it yields CASSQISGTETQYF.

The chain employs TRBV9 and TRBJ1-4, with 8 bases aligning to TRBD1. Germline loops: CDR1 SGDLS, CDR2 YYNGEE. The CDR3 runs to 15 residues. J was trimmed by 2 bases and V by 6 bases; bases with no gene match: 6. The CDR3 bases are TGTGCCAGCAATCTCCAGGGGGCGACTAATGAAAAACTGTTTTTT. It codes for CASNLQGATNEKLFF. Complete variable domain (other parts from reference TRBV9 and TRBJ1-4): DSGVTQTPKHLITATGQRVTLRCSPRSGDLSVYWYQQSLDQGLQFLIQYYNGEERAKGNILERFSAQQFPDLHSELNLSSLELGDSALYFCASNLQGATNEKLFFGSGTQLSVL.

This chain uses TRBV7-9 with TRBJ2-2, with D uncertain. V was shortened by 3 bases and J by 4 bases, with 6 bases between the two germline ends. The CDR3 loop spans 13 amino acids. From germline, CDR1 is SEHNR and CDR2 FQNEAQ (reference sequence). The CDR3 protein is CASSFLLTGELFF. CDR3 coding DNA: TGTGCCAGCAGCTTTTTACTCACCGGGGAGCTGTTTTTT.

The V gene is TRBV29-1, the J gene TRBJ2-7, with 8 nucleotides matching TRBD1. The ends lost 6 bases at V and 3 bases at J; junction bases unmatched: 7. CDR1 and CDR2 (germline): SQVTM, ANQGSEA. This CDR3 contains 13 residues. In DNA, the CDR3 is TGCAGCGTGGTTAGGGACAGGAACTACGAGCAGTACTTC. Translated: CSVVRDRNYEQYF.

The chain is built from TRBV15 and TRBJ1-2, with 7 nucleotides matching TRBD1. The CDR3 has 15 residues. Looked up from germline, CDR1 is LNHNV and CDR2 is YYDKDF (reference sequence). The J segment lost 5 bases and the V segment lost 3 bases, leaving 9 bases of the junction unmatched. This chain's CDR3 is CATSRGPTGRYGYTF. CDR3 in DNA: TGTGCCACCAGCAGGGGGCCGACAGGGAGGTATGGCTACACCTTC. Combining the CDR3 with reference TRBV15 and TRBJ1-2 gives the whole variable domain DAMVIQNPRYQVTQFGKPVTLSCSQTLNHNVMYWYQQKSSQAPKLLFHYYDKDFNNEADTPDNFQSRRPNTSFCFLDIRSPGLGDTAMYLCATSRGPTGRYGYTFGSGTRLTVV.

The chain uses TRBV15 and TRBJ2-5, with TRBD1 identical over 7 bases. Germline lookup yields CDR1 LNHNV and CDR2 YYDKDF (reference sequence). The trim removed 3 bases at V and 1 base at J, leaving 8 bases unmatched. The CDR3 runs 16 residues. Here the CDR3 DNA reads TGTGCCACCAGCAGGCTCATAGGACAGGCCCAAGAGACCCAGTACTTC. Its protein product is CATSRLIGQAQETQYF.

The table lists this clone with a few counts. This chain joins TRBV25-1 and TRBJ2-5, with 10 bases fitting TRBD2. The CDR3 runs 16 residues. CDR1 and CDR2 (germline): MGHDK, SYGVNS. V gave up 7 bases and J gave up 2 bases; unmatched junction bases: 10. CDR3 amino acids: CASTFELAGQQETQYF. The CDR3 DNA sequence: TGTGCCAGCACTTTCGAACTAGCGGGGCAACAAGAGACCCAGTACTTC.

CDR3: CASSKSGGNSYEQYF. The CDR3 bases are TGTGCCAGCAGCAAAAGCGGGGGGAATTCCTACGAGCAGTACTTC. This chain joins TRBV7-9 and TRBJ2-7; 9 bases align to TRBD2. The V gene end was trimmed by 5 bases and the J gene end by 1 base; junction bases not matched to a gene: 6. CDR1 and CDR2 (germline): SEHNR, FQNEAQ (reference sequence). CDR3 length equals 15 residues.

The rearrangement uses TRBV28 and TRBJ2-3; D not certain. V was pared by 8 bases and J by 5 bases, with 5 bases between. The germline gives CDR1 MDHEN, CDR2 SYDVKM. The CDR3 has 10 residues. The CDR3 spells CASAQDTQYF. The CDR3 nucleotides are TGTGCCAGCGCGCAAGATACGCAGTATTTT.

This chain joins TRBV30 and TRBJ1-1; 9 bases are a match to TRBD1. CDR1 GTSNPN and CDR2 SVGIG come from the germline V gene (reference sequence). The CDR3 contains 15 residues. Trimming removed 6 bases from V and 5 bases from J; junction bases left unmatched: 13. CDR3 sequence (DNA): TGTGCCTGCCGAGAGGGGACAGGGAGGGGAACTGAAGCTTTCTTT. Protein sequence: CACREGTGRGTEAFF.

V is TRBV5-4 and J is TRBJ2-7, with a weak D call TRBD1 (6 bases). The length of the CDR3 is 15 residues. CDR1 is SGHNT, CDR2 YYREEE, per germline (reference sequence). Trimming pared 5 bases from V and 1 base from J, leaving 16 bases between. The CDR3 region is CASSPGVRRSYEQYF. In DNA, the CDR3 is TGTGCCAGCAGTCCAGGGGTTCGGAGGTCCTACGAGCAGTACTTC.

The V call is TRBV28, the J call TRBJ2-3; D not resolved. The CDR3 length is 15 residues. Looked up from germline, CDR1 is MDHEN and CDR2 is SYDVKM. Trimming cost V 4 bases and J 4 bases, with 15 bases left between them. CDR3 amino acids: CASSSPRLRSDTQYF. CDR3 nucleotides: TGTGCCAGCAGTTCCCCACGACTGCGTTCAGATACGCAGTATTTT.

This chain links TRBV7-2 with TRBJ2-5, with 8 bases aligning to TRBD2. Per the germline V gene, CDR1 is SGHTA and CDR2 is FQGNSA. After removal of 5 bases from V and 1 base from J, the junction contained 3 bases not matched to a gene. The CDR3 is made up of 14 amino acids. As DNA, the CDR3 is TGTGCCAGCAGCATCCTAGCGGGCCAAGAGACCCAGTACTTC. It translates to CASSILAGQETQYF.

There are many counts of this clone. The gene calls are TRBV19 and TRBJ2-7; 7 bases map to TRBD1. Germline-derived CDR1 and CDR2 are LNHDA and SQIVND (reference sequence). V shed 1 base, J shed 6 bases, and the junction held 9 bases outside the gene matches. The CDR3 consists of 15 residues. CDR3 in DNA: TGTGCCAGTAGTATAGCGACCGGGACAGACTTCGAGCAGTACTTC. Protein product: CASSIATGTDFEQYF.

The V gene is TRBV5-1, the J gene TRBJ2-3; possibly TRBD2 for D (6 bases). Germline CDR1 and CDR2: SGHRS and YFSETQ. This CDR3 contains 12 residues. Between the trimmed V and J ends, which lost 0 bases and 11 bases, there was a span of 10 bases. The CDR3 nucleotides read TGCGCCAGCAGCTTGGAACGGGAGTGGCAGTATTTT. Encoded protein: CASSLEREWQYF.

This clone was found a few times. The chain uses TRBV5-6 and TRBJ1-2; possibly TRBD1 for D (5 bases). Between the trimmed V and J ends, which lost 1 base and 4 bases, there was a span of 8 bases. CDR3 length: 13 residues. CDR1 and CDR2 from the germline V gene are SGHDT and YYEEEE. The CDR3 loop reads CASSLLQVYGYTF. The CDR3 region has the DNA TGTGCCAGCAGCTTGTTACAGGTCTATGGCTACACCTTC.

The chain links TRBV5-1 to TRBJ2-1; maybe TRBD2 (6 bases). Germline values: CDR1 SGHRS, CDR2 YFSETQ. The V end lost 3 bases, the J end lost 0 bases, and 19 bases lay between the germline ends. CDR3 size: 18 residues. The CDR3 protein is CASSWPSGGGDSYNEQFF. In nucleotides, the CDR3 is TGCGCCAGCAGCTGGCCGTCCGGGGGTGGGGACTCCTACAATGAGCAGTTCTTC.

The chain uses TRBV6-1 and TRBJ1-2, with TRBD1 matching over 7 bases. This CDR3 contains 15 residues. V shed 6 bases and J 3 bases; nucleotides not matched to a gene: 10. Germline lookup yields CDR1 MNHNS and CDR2 SASEGT. CDR3 nucleotides: TGTGCCAGCAGCTCAAACCCCGGGACAGACTATGGCTACACCTTC. It codes for CASSSNPGTDYGYTF.

Notes on this clone: The junction and the germline gene differ at one end; a read error may be behind it. The chain recombines TRBV7-7 with TRBJ2-2, with D uncertain. The CDR3 runs to 15 residues. The germline V gene has CDR1 SSHAT and CDR2 FNYEAQ (reference sequence). The CDR3 DNA sequence: TGTGCTAGCAGCTTAGATTCGGGGAACACCGGGGAGCTGTTTTTT. Encoded protein: CASSLDSGNTGELFF. Looking up the rest from reference TRBV7-7 and TRBJ2-2 gives the full variable domain: GAGVSQSPRYKVTKRGQDVTLRCDPISSHATLYWYQQALGQGPEFLTYFNYEAQPDKSGLPSDRFSAERPEGSISTLTIQRTEQRDSAMYRCASSLDSGNTGELFFGEGSRLTVL.

This clone has a single count. The chain joins TRBV27 to TRBJ2-7; a possible D gene is TRBD2 (5 bases). CDR1 and CDR2 (germline): MNHEY, SMNVEV (reference sequence). CDR3 length equals 14 residues. The V end was cut by 3 bases, the J end by 3 bases, with 12 bases between. This CDR3 reads CASSFTGSLYEQYF. In nucleotides, the CDR3 is TGTGCCAGCAGTTTCACGGGGTCGCTCTACGAGCAGTACTTC.

The V gene is TRBV2, the J gene TRBJ2-7; D gene uncertain. The germline gives CDR1 SNHLY, CDR2 FYNNEI. This CDR3 is built from 15 residues. The V and J ends lost 4 bases and 4 bases respectively, with 17 bases between them. The chain's CDR3 is CASSAYQRIFYEQYF. The CDR3 bases are TGTGCCAGCAGTGCCTACCAGCGTATATTTTACGAGCAGTACTTC.

CDR3 residues: CASSVGGGPSYNEQFF. CDR3 bases: TGTGCCAGCAGCGTTGGGGGGGGACCTTCCTACAATGAGCAGTTCTTC. J is TRBJ2-1 and V is TRBV9; 7 nucleotides line up with TRBD2. CDR3 length: 16 residues. V dropped 2 bases and J dropped 1; count of bases not matched to a gene: 6. The germline gives CDR1 SGDLS, CDR2 YYNGEE.

The chain is built from TRBV30 and TRBJ1-2, with unresolved D. CDR1 and CDR2 from the germline V gene are GTSNPN and SVGIG (reference sequence). The V end was cut by 2 bases, the J end by 2 bases, with 15 bases between. The CDR3 consists of 15 residues. The CDR3 DNA sequence: TGTGCCTGGAGTCCACAGATAGGTCAAAACTATGGCTACACCTTC. Protein product: CAWSPQIGQNYGYTF.